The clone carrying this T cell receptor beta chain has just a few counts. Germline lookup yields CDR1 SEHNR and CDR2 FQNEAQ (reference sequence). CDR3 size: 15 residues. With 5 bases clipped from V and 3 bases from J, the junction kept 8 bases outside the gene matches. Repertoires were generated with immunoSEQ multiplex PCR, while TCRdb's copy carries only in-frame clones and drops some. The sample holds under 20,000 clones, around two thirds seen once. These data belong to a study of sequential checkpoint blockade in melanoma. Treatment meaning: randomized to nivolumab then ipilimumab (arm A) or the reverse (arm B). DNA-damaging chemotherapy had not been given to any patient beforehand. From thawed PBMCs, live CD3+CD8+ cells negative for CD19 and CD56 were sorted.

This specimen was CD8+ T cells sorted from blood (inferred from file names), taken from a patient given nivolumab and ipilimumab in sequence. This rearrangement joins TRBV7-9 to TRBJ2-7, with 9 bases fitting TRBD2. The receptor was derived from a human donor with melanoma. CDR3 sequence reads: CASSQEASGNYEQYF. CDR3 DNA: TGTGCCAGCAGCCAAGAGGCTAGCGGGAACTACGAGCAGTACTTC.